This T cell receptor beta chain comes out of a study of T cells after yellow fever vaccination. With 6 bases removed from V and 7 bases from J, the gap between germline ends came to 19 bases. The CDR3 sequence is 14 residues long. TCRdb passed the 5' RACE reads through MiXCR, listing each CDR3 protein once. Here the sample spans about 130,000 distinct CDR3 sequences, 7.5% to 10% being singletons. This receptor was identified in a young man who received the YFV17D yellow fever vaccine. The starting material was CD8+ T cells sorted from PBMCs, obtained on the day of the yellow fever booster vaccination. The chain employs TRBV12-3 or TRBV12-4 and TRBJ2-7, with TRBD1 as a possible D gene (6 bases). For the CDR3, the DNA is TGTGCCAGCAGCTCCACCGGGACAATGGGGGAGCAGTACTTC. Amino acid sequence: CASSSTGTMGEQYF.